This T cell receptor (beta chain) was captured in a study of blood T cells in healthy people across ages. Study-wide results and caveats: Observed TCR beta diversity showed a strong correlation with the percentage of naive T cells as measured by flow cytometry. Underestimates were what the diversity estimates from one million T cells were considered to be.

Note on this clonotype: Its antigen is not identified.

Donation came from healthy Caucasian individuals in Russia who were aged roughly 6 to 95. Every participating donor contributed about 10 milliliters of peripheral blood through a draw. PCR was performed a second time for roughly 7 to 12 cycles using a sample-barcoded 5' primer and a J-beta primer mix. TCRdb reprocessed the 5' RACE reads with MiXCR, giving one entry per CDR3 protein. The sample contains about 770,000 distinct CDR3 sequences, roughly 44% of which appear only once. This CDR3 is built from 14 residues. V shed 5 bases, J shed 6 bases, and the junction held 9 bases outside the gene matches.

This TCR was recovered from a man aged 60 to 69 in good health. The V gene is TRBV12-3 or TRBV12-4, the J gene TRBJ2-7; TRBD1 matches 8 bases. The sample was blood. CDR3 residues: CASSKSGTGGEQYF. CDR3 DNA: TGTGCCAGCAGTAAATCCGGGACAGGAGGCGAGCAGTACTTC.